The rows below give T cell receptor beta chains drawn from one sample of a study of cytomegalovirus exposure and HLA in healthy donors. Clones were sequenced by immunoSEQ multiplex PCR, and TCRdb holds only the in-frame ones, with some missing. The repertoire has about 130,000 clones, 84% of them found once; the top ten carry approximately 2.6%. Sequencing used PBMCs. The receptors stem from a man over 45 in good health and CMV-seronegative. The CDR3 runs from the conserved cysteine through the conserved F or W. A D gene is named only where the DNA matches it firmly. Some rows have no size entry. The others give once, few or many, or a class for an expanded clone.

v_gene	abundance	j_gene	d_gene	CDR3aa
TRBV5-1	-	TRBJ2-7	TRBD2	CASSLGLAGGVYEQYF
TRBV19	-	TRBJ1-1	TRBD1	CASRRGDRGLETEAFF
TRBV15	-	TRBJ2-5	-	CATSREGGAQETQYF
TRBV7-6	-	TRBJ1-1	-	CASSSNGAVTEAFF
TRBV4-1	-	TRBJ1-5	TRBD1	CASSQVAGGGQPQHF
TRBV13	once	TRBJ1-1	TRBD1	CASSARGQGNTEAFF
TRBV5-1	-	TRBJ2-2	TRBD2	CASSPLSGEITGELFF
TRBV19	-	TRBJ1-1	TRBD1	CASTRDRVDTEAFF
TRBV29-1	-	TRBJ1-2	-	CSAWGGGRNYGYTF
TRBV6-1	-	TRBJ1-1	TRBD1	CASSATGGTEAFF
TRBV5-1	-	TRBJ2-2	-	CASSLPGGELFF
TRBV4-1	-	TRBJ2-3	TRBD2	CASSQGGGEGDTQYF
TRBV5-1	-	TRBJ1-1	TRBD1	CASSSDRGGFAFF
TRBV15	-	-	-	CATSREGGSYEQYF
TRBV21-1	-	TRBJ2-1	-	CASSKVPSSGATYNEQFF
TRBV5-1	few	TRBJ2-7	TRBD2	CASSFGGANLPYEQYF